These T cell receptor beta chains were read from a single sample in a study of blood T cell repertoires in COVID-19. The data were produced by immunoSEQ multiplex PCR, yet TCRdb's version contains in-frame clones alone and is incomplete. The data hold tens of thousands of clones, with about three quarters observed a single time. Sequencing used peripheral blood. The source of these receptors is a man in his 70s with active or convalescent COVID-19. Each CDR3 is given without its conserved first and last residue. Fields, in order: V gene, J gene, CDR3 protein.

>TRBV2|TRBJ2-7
ASVLIITVGNEQY
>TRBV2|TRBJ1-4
ATATGNEKLF
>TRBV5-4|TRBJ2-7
ASSLGTGTTYEQY
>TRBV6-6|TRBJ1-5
ASSYGTGGRQPQH
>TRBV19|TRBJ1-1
ASSKTTGLVEAF
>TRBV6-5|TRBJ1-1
ASSYSVQGNTEAF
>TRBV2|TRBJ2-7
ASSWTDRYEQY
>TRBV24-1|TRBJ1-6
ATGRKGQSNSPLH
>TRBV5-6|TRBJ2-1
ASSTGGNEQF
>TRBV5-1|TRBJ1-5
ASKEGIKAQPQH
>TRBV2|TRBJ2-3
ASSLQGPVIDTQY
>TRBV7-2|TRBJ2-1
ASSSNGGGVYEQF
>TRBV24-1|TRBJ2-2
ATSDPGQGETGELF
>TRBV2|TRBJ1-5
ASGGESSNQPQH
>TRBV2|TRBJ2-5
ARGGSPPAGPQETQY
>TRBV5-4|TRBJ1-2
ASSLDRGGFSGYT
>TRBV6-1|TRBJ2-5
ASSESVETQY
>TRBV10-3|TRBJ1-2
AISPQGAQGYT
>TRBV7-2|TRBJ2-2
ASSLGQNTGELF
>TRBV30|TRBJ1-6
AWSSRFVNSPLH
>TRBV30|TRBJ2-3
AWSGLAGTTDTQY
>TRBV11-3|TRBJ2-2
ASSLVSNTGELF
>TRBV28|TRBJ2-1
ASTNARGNEQF
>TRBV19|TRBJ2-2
ASKGGTGALGGELF
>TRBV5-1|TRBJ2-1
ASSLFSGGVGVEQF
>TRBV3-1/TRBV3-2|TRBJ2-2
ASSQDHRETGELF
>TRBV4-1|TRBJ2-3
ASAGGQYTDTQY
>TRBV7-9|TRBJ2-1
ASSFRQGANEQF
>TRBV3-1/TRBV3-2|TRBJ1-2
ASSQQGIGYT
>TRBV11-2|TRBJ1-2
ASSLEPQGGGYT
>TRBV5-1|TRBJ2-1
ASSGLAGGLIYNEQF
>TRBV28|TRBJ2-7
ASSFRMSGNEQY
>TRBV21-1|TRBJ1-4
ASSGGPKLATNEKLF
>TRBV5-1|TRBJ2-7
ASRQGDYEQY
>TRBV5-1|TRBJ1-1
ASSVAGVGNTEAF
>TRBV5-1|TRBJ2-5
ASIKNGVFGETQY
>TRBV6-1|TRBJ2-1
ASSEFTSSYNEQF
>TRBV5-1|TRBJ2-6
ASSLAGTDAGANVLT
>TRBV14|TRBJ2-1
ASSQVVGYNEQF
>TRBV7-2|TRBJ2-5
ASSWGLAGETQY
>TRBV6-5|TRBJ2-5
ASRAGGPLETQY
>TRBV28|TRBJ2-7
ASSFERSSYEQY
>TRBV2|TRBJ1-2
ASRQGFYGYT
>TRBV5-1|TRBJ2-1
ASSPNPLAGGYEQF
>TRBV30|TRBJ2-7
ARGSGGSYEQY
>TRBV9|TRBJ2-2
ASSVASGTGELF
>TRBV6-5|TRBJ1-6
ASSSGQGYYNSPLH
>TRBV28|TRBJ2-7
ASSPSAGGTYEQY